One T cell receptor (beta chain) is described in this entry. Antigen unknown. The record originates from a study of cytomegalovirus exposure and HLA in healthy donors. Although they were nominally healthy when sampled, donors likely had unrecorded immune exposures. Germline V lookup: CDR1 SGHNT, CDR2 YYREEE (reference sequence). This CDR3 is 16 amino acids long. V dropped 4 bases and J dropped 0; count of bases not matched to a gene: 5. Whole-study results and caveats: Highly shared variants forming one cluster were likely a sequencing artifact. Several top significant clusters appeared, in a later analysis, to be linked to common viral pathogens. In a later analysis, the majority of CMV-associated beta chains seemingly showed HLA restriction.

Vbeta (60) and Jbeta (13) primers were used in the PCR. The data were produced by immunoSEQ multiplex PCR, yet TCRdb's version contains in-frame clones alone and is incomplete. The sample consists of 90,000 to 120,000 clones, approximately 80% of them appearing once. The sample consisted of PBMCs. The TCR sequence derives from a young woman in good health and CMV-seropositive. This chain links TRBV5-4 with TRBJ2-3, with TRBD2 matching over 10 bases. CDR3 nucleotide sequence: TGTGCCAGCAGCCCCCCTAGCGGGAGCAGCACAGATACGCAGTATTTT. This translates into CASSPPSGSSTDTQYF.